These 28 T cell receptor beta chains originate from one sample sequenced in a study of cytomegalovirus exposure and HLA in healthy donors. The PCR made use of 60 Vbeta and 13 Jbeta primers. Some clones are missing from TCRdb's copy, which holds only in-frame ones; the method was immunoSEQ multiplex PCR. Counted here are around 110,000 clones, 81% occurring once; the ten biggest clones make up around 2.1%. The sequenced sample was PBMCs. Every receptor here comes from a man younger than 40 in good health and CMV-seronegative.

The chain couples TRBV11-1 to TRBJ2-3; 7 bases map to TRBD2. V lost 1 base, J lost 2 bases, and 6 bases stayed unmatched. The CDR3 contains 16 residues. Germline CDR1 and CDR2: SGHAT and FQDESV (reference sequence). For the CDR3, the DNA is TGTGCCAGCAGCTTAGGCCCGCTAGCGGCCACAGATACGCAGTATTTT. As protein: CASSLGPLAATDTQYF. The entire variable domain, with the rest obtained from reference TRBV11-1 and TRBJ2-3, is as follows: EAEVAQSPRYKITEKSQAVAFWCDPISGHATLYWYRQILGQGPELLVQFQDESVVDDSQLPKDRFSAERLKGVDSTLKIQPAELGDSAMYLCASSLGPLAATDTQYFGPGTRLTVL.

The chain employs TRBV4-1 and TRBJ2-7; possible D gene TRBD2, 5 bases. Looked up from germline, CDR1 is MGHRA and CDR2 is YSYEKL. The V end lost 1 base, the J end lost 7 bases, and 17 bases lay between the germline ends. CDR3 length: 15 amino acids. The CDR3 DNA is TGCGCCAGCAGCCAAGCTCCCTTGAGGGTTATTGAGCAGTACTTC. Its translation: CASSQAPLRVIEQYF.

This clone appeared once. This sequence joins TRBV7-9 and TRBJ1-4; perhaps TRBD1 as D (5 bases). CDR3 length: 14 amino acids. V was trimmed by 1 base and J by 5 bases, leaving 8 bases between them. Germline CDR1 SEHNR, CDR2 FQNEAQ (reference sequence). The CDR3 DNA is TGTGCCAGCAGCTTAGGTCAGGGAAATGAAAAACTGTTTTTT. Protein sequence: CASSLGQGNEKLFF.

The sample holds one count of this clone. At the DNA level, this CDR3 is encoded by other sequences in the same sample as well. V is TRBV19 and J is TRBJ2-7, with TRBD2 identical over 10 bases. The CDR3 is 14 amino acids. With V trimmed by 1 base and J by 4 bases, 1 base remained unmatched. CDR1 LNHDA and CDR2 SQIVND come from the germline V gene (reference sequence). The CDR3 reads CASSIGTSGYEQYF. Written as DNA, the CDR3 is TGTGCCAGTAGTATAGGGACTAGCGGATACGAGCAGTACTTC.

The rearrangement links TRBV5-1 to TRBJ2-7; no clear D gene. The V and J ends lost 1 base and 3 bases respectively, with 8 bases between them. The CDR3 totals 13 residues. CDR1 is SGHRS, CDR2 YFSETQ, per germline. The CDR3 nucleotides read TGCGCCAGCAGCTTGACCGTTAGCTACGAGCAGTACTTC. Protein sequence: CASSLTVSYEQYF.

The J gene is TRBJ1-1, the V gene TRBV13; D is unclear. Germline CDR1 PRHDT, CDR2 FYEKMQ (reference sequence). V lost 1 base to trimming and J lost 11 bases, with 11 bases between them. CDR3 length: 12 residues. The CDR3 DNA sequence: TGTGCCAGCAGCTTAGAGTCGCGTTCGGCTTTCTTT. Translating it yields CASSLESRSAFF.

The sample holds a few counts of this clone. The chain combines TRBV5-1 with TRBJ2-6; no reliable D call. Trimming took off 0 bases at V and 0 bases at J, with 4 bases between the two ends. Per germline, CDR1 SGHRS and CDR2 YFSETQ. The CDR3 is 15 amino acids. Here the CDR3 reads CASSLVSSGANVLTF. CDR3 bases: TGCGCCAGCAGCTTGGTTAGCTCTGGGGCCAACGTCCTGACTTTC. The whole variable domain, filled in from reference TRBV5-1 and TRBJ2-6, reads KAGVTQTPRYLIKTRGQQVTLSCSPISGHRSVSWYQQTPGQGLQFLFEYFSETQRNKGNFPGRFSGRQFSNSRSEMNVSTLELGDSALYLCASSLVSSGANVLTFGAGSRLTVL.

This clone turned up a few times. The rearrangement uses TRBV6-6 and TRBJ2-1, with 8 bases lining up with TRBD1. The length of the CDR3 is 15 residues. From germline, CDR1 is MNHNY and CDR2 SVGAGI (reference sequence). Trimming cost V 6 bases and J 4 bases; bases outside gene matches: 8. CDR3 amino acids: CASRNRDRSYNEQFF. The CDR3 nucleotides read TGTGCCAGCAGGAATAGGGACAGGAGTTACAATGAGCAGTTCTTC.

This chain links TRBV9 with TRBJ2-2, with D unresolved. Germline V gives CDR1 SGDLS, CDR2 YYNGEE. The CDR3 is 12 residues long. The germline V and J ends were trimmed by 1 base and 8 bases, with 6 bases remaining between them. The CDR3 sequence is CASSVILGELFF. The CDR3, as DNA: TGTGCCAGCAGCGTAATCTTGGGGGAGCTGTTTTTT.

The chain joins TRBV27 to TRBJ2-7; D uncertain. The germline CDR1 and CDR2 sequences are MNHEY and SMNVEV (reference sequence). The CDR3 runs 12 residues. V shed 6 bases and J shed 2 bases, with 8 bases lying between them. In nucleotides, the CDR3 is TGTGCCAGCAGCCCGTCAGCCTACGAGCAGTACTTC. Translated: CASSPSAYEQYF.

The J gene is TRBJ2-1, the V gene TRBV5-1, with a possible D match to TRBD2 (6 bases). CDR1 is SGHRS, CDR2 YFSETQ, per germline. V lost 4 bases to trimming and J lost 15 bases, with 20 bases between them. The CDR3 totals 13 residues. The CDR3 coding sequence is TGCGCCAGCAGCGTGGGGGACTTTATGGGGGGGTTCTTC. It encodes CASSVGDFMGGFF.

The chain uses TRBV19 and TRBJ1-1; a possible D gene is TRBD1 (6 bases). Per the germline V gene, CDR1 is LNHDA and CDR2 is SQIVND (reference sequence). This CDR3 region has 13 residues. The V and J ends lost 5 bases and 4 bases respectively, with 11 bases between them. This CDR3 reads CASSPTGITEAFF. The CDR3, as DNA: TGTGCCAGTAGTCCAACAGGGATCACTGAAGCTTTCTTT.

This sequence joins TRBV7-9 and TRBJ2-3; 9 nucleotides match TRBD2. After removal of 5 bases from V and 3 bases from J, the junction contained 9 bases not matched to a gene. The CDR3 sequence is 16 residues long. Germline V gives CDR1 SEHNR, CDR2 FQNEAQ (reference sequence). For the CDR3, the DNA is TGTGCCAGCAGCCCCGCGGGGGGGGAGGGGACAGATACGCAGTATTTT. Protein product: CASSPAGGEGTDTQYF. Full variable domain (missing parts from reference TRBV7-9 and TRBJ2-3): DTGVSQNPRHKITKRGQNVTFRCDPISEHNRLYWYRQTLGQGPEFLTYFQNEAQLEKSRLLSDRFSAERPKGSFSTLEIQRTEQGDSAMYLCASSPAGGEGTDTQYFGPGTRLTVL.

The gene calls are TRBV30 and TRBJ1-2; the D gene is possibly TRBD1 (6 bases). Germline lookup yields CDR1 GTSNPN and CDR2 SVGIG (reference sequence). This CDR3 contains 12 residues. V lost 4 bases to trimming and J lost 3 bases, with 9 bases between them. Written as DNA, the CDR3 is TGTGCCTGGACACAGGGTCACTATGGCTACACCTTC. This sequence encodes CAWTQGHYGYTF.

This rearrangement joins TRBV10-3 to TRBJ2-7, with D possibly TRBD1 on 5 matching bases. CDR3 length: 16 residues. V was trimmed by 3 bases and J by 6 bases, leaving 21 bases between them. Germline V gene lookup returns CDR1 ENHRY and CDR2 SYGVKD. This CDR3 is CAISDRLHKDTCEQYF. The CDR3 DNA reads as TGTGCCATCAGTGACCGTCTACATAAGGACACTTGCGAGCAGTACTTC.

The chain joins TRBV5-5 to TRBJ2-7, with 7 bases aligning to TRBD2. V lost 5 bases and J lost 5; bases outside the gene matches: 7. Germline V gene lookup returns CDR1 SGHKS and CDR2 YYEKEE (reference sequence). CDR3 length equals 13 residues. CDR3 loop: CASRPGLDHEQYF. The CDR3 DNA reads as TGTGCCAGCAGACCAGGACTAGACCACGAGCAGTACTTC.

The rearrangement joins TRBV25-1 to TRBJ1-2, with D perhaps TRBD1 (6 bases). The germline V and J ends were trimmed by 7 bases and 0 bases, with 18 bases remaining between them. CDR3 size: 16 residues. In germline, CDR1 is MGHDK, CDR2 SYGVNS. In DNA form, the CDR3 reads TGTGCCAGCACCAGGACAGACCGTTCGACTAACTATGGCTACACCTTC. Its translation is CASTRTDRSTNYGYTF.

This sequence joins TRBV28 and TRBJ2-3; 8 bases align to TRBD2. The junction had 17 bases not matched to a gene; V was cut back by 4 bases and J by 14 bases. Germline V lookup: CDR1 MDHEN, CDR2 SYDVKM. This CDR3 has 15 amino acids. CDR3 protein: CASSSGLGGLGPPYF. Here the CDR3 DNA reads TGTGCCAGCAGTTCCGGCCTCGGGGGACTAGGGCCGCCGTATTTT.

DNA of the CDR3: TGTGCCAGTAGTTTCCGGAGCAATCAGCCCCAGCATTTT. This sequence encodes CASSFRSNQPQHF. The V gene is TRBV19, the J gene TRBJ1-5, with unresolved D. The CDR3 covers 13 residues. Deletions cut 5 bases from V and 1 base from J, with 6 bases between. The germline V gene has CDR1 LNHDA and CDR2 SQIVND (reference sequence). The full variable domain, rest sourced from reference TRBV19 and TRBJ1-5, is DGGITQSPKYLFRKEGQNVTLSCEQNLNHDAMYWYRQDPGQGLRLIYYSQIVNDFQKGDIAEGYSVSREKKESFPLTVTSAQKNPTAFYLCASSFRSNQPQHFGDGTRLSIL.

J is TRBJ1-2 and V is TRBV6-5, with 7 bases identical to TRBD1. V lost 4 bases to trimming and J lost 4 bases; unmatched junction nucleotides: 12. CDR1 is MNHEY and CDR2 is SVGAGI in the germline V gene. The CDR3 sequence is 16 residues long. The CDR3 loop reads CASSSEGAPGAYGYTF. The CDR3 DNA sequence: TGTGCCAGCAGTTCCGAGGGGGCGCCCGGGGCCTATGGCTACACCTTC.

The V call is TRBV28, the J call TRBJ2-1, with D maybe TRBD1 (5 bases). Trimming removed 3 bases from V and 5 bases from J, with 11 bases in between. In germline, CDR1 is MDHEN, CDR2 SYDVKM. The CDR3 covers 14 residues. CDR3 sequence reads: CASSLQGTDNEQFF. Written as DNA, the CDR3 is TGTGCCAGCAGTTTGCAGGGTACCGACAATGAGCAGTTCTTC. The full variable domain, in which reference TRBV28 and TRBJ2-1 provide the parts outside the CDR3, is DVKVTQSSRYLVKRTGEKVFLECVQDMDHENMFWYRQDPGLGLRLIYFSYDVKMKEKGDIPEGYSVSREKKERFSLILESASTNQTSMYLCASSLQGTDNEQFFGPGTRLTVL.

V is TRBV2 and J is TRBJ1-2, with 7 bases identical to TRBD1. The CDR3 loop spans 14 amino acids. The J segment lost 8 bases and the V segment lost 5 bases, leaving 11 bases of the junction unmatched. Germline V gene sequence: CDR1 SNHLY, CDR2 FYNNEI. This CDR3 reads CASSLTLDRRGYTF. The CDR3 region has the DNA TGTGCCAGCAGTCTAACTCTGGACAGGAGAGGCTACACCTTC.

The genes are TRBV13 and TRBJ2-2; maybe TRBD2 (5 bases). Germline V gene lookup returns CDR1 PRHDT and CDR2 FYEKMQ (reference sequence). The CDR3 has 15 residues. With 2 bases removed from V and 2 bases from J, the gap between germline ends came to 9 bases. CDR3 nucleotide sequence: TGTGCCAGCAGCTTATTCAGCGGAAACACCGGGGAGCTGTTTTTT. This sequence encodes CASSLFSGNTGELFF.

The sample holds one count of this clone. The rearrangement uses TRBV9 and TRBJ2-7, with TRBD2 as a possible D gene (5 bases). The CDR3 is made up of 13 amino acids. Germline assignment: CDR1 SGDLS and CDR2 YYNGEE. The V gene lost 0 bases and the J gene lost 5 bases, with 9 bases spanning the gap. DNA for the CDR3: TGTGCCAGCAGCGTAGCTTCGCGGGACGAGCAGTACTTC. Its protein product is CASSVASRDEQYF.

V usage is TRBV13 and J usage is TRBJ2-5; a possible D gene is TRBD2 (5 bases). V was trimmed by 4 bases and J by 1 base, leaving 10 bases between them. CDR3 length: 14 residues. Looked up from germline, CDR1 is PRHDT and CDR2 is FYEKMQ (reference sequence). The CDR3 loop is CASSSPGSQETQYF. The CDR3 DNA reads TGTGCCAGCAGCTCTCCGGGATCCCAAGAGACCCAGTACTTC.

The chain combines TRBV11-2 with TRBJ2-3, with TRBD1 as a possible D gene (6 bases). Trimming left V 5 bases short and J 6 bases short, with 15 bases between. The CDR3 loop spans 14 amino acids. Germline V lookup: CDR1 SGHAT, CDR2 FQNNGV. This CDR3 reads CASSQGHGLDTQYF. The CDR3 nucleotides are TGTGCCAGCAGCCAGGGACACGGCTTGGATACGCAGTATTTT.

This clone showed up just once. V is TRBV6-5 and J is TRBJ1-2; 9 nucleotides line up with TRBD1. The CDR3 contains 15 residues. Germline V gives CDR1 MNHEY, CDR2 SVGAGI. V shed 5 bases and J 3 bases; nucleotides not matched to a gene: 7. The CDR3 DNA is TGTGCCAGCAGTGTGGACAGGGGCCCCTACTATGGCTACACCTTC. Translation: CASSVDRGPYYGYTF.

This sequence joins TRBV27 and TRBJ2-7; D perhaps matches TRBD2 (6 bases). From germline, CDR1 is MNHEY and CDR2 SMNVEV (reference sequence). The V end lost 9 bases, the J end lost 2 bases, and 14 bases lay between the germline ends. This CDR3 contains 13 residues. The CDR3: CASQPGGTYEQYF. The CDR3 nucleotides are TGTGCCAGTCAACCCGGAGGGACCTACGAGCAGTACTTC.